These 12 T cell receptor beta chains came from one sample sequenced in a study of control samples from healthy donors and cancer patients. The table came from immunoSEQ multiplex PCR; TCRdb's copy has only in-frame clones and leaves some out. This table has 150,000 to 160,000 clones, 85% to 95% appearing once. Sequenced sample: blood. The receptor set was obtained from a man in his forties or fifties in good health.

V gene TRBV25-1 combines with J gene TRBJ2-1; D remains unclear. Germline V lookup: CDR1 MGHDK, CDR2 SYGVNS. V lost 7 bases and J 6 bases, leaving 10 bases between the germline ends. The CDR3 consists of 12 residues. In DNA form, the CDR3 reads TGTGCCAGCACCATAGGGTCCAATGAGCAGTTCTTC. This encodes CASTIGSNEQFF.

This sequence joins TRBV10-3 and TRBJ2-7; tentatively, D is TRBD1 or TRBD2 (6 bases each). V gave up 6 bases and J gave up 7 bases, with 16 bases separating them. The V gene's germline CDR1 is ENHRY and CDR2 SYGVKD. The CDR3 has 13 residues. In nucleotides, the CDR3 is TGTGCCATCAGAGAAGCACAGGGAGGAGAGCAGTACTTC. This translates into CAIREAQGGEQYF.

CDR3 in DNA: TGTGCCAGTAGTACCCGGGGCTCTGGAAACACCATATATTTT. Protein product: CASSTRGSGNTIYF. The rearrangement uses TRBV19 and TRBJ1-3, with D unclear. The V gene lost 4 bases and the J gene lost 0 bases, with 7 bases spanning the gap. From germline, CDR1 is LNHDA and CDR2 SQIVND (reference sequence). The CDR3 totals 14 residues.

The chain carries TRBV14 and TRBJ2-3; D unclear. CDR3 length: 11 residues. Trimming removed 0 bases at V and 8 bases at J, with 3 bases between. Germline loops: CDR1 SGHDN, CDR2 FVKESK. The CDR3 nucleotides read TGTGCCAGCAGCCAAGAGCTTACGCAGTATTTT. Translation gives CASSQELTQYF.

The CDR3 loop is CASSLAPGRTEAFF. The DNA of the CDR3 is TGTGCCAGCAGTTTAGCCCCAGGGAGAACTGAAGCTTTCTTT. The chain recombines TRBV27 with TRBJ1-1, with D tentatively TRBD1 (5 bases). CDR1 is MNHEY and CDR2 is SMNVEV in the germline V gene (reference sequence). The V end lost 2 bases, the J end lost 5 bases, and 12 bases lay between the germline ends. The length of the CDR3 is 14 residues.

The table lists this clone with a count of one. Written as DNA, the CDR3 is TGTGCCAGCACCACGGCGGGGGGGGCCGGCACTGAAGCTTTCTTT. Its translation is CASTTAGGAGTEAFF. The J gene is TRBJ1-1, the V gene TRBV28; TRBD1 might be the D (6 bases). Looked up from germline, CDR1 is MDHEN and CDR2 is SYDVKM. This CDR3 has 15 amino acids. Deletions cut 7 bases from V and 4 bases from J, with 19 bases between. The variable domain in full, completed from reference TRBV28 and TRBJ1-1, reads DVKVTQSSRYLVKRTGEKVFLECVQDMDHENMFWYRQDPGLGLRLIYFSYDVKMKEKGDIPEGYSVSREKKERFSLILESASTNQTSMYLCASTTAGGAGTEAFFGQGTRLTVV.

This rearrangement joins TRBV6-5 to TRBJ1-1; weak D call: TRBD1 (6 bases). Germline V gene lookup returns CDR1 MNHEY and CDR2 SVGAGI. This CDR3 is built from 13 residues. The germline V and J ends were trimmed by 6 bases and 1 base, with 9 bases remaining between them. CDR3 protein: CASRGTRNTEAFF. In DNA, the CDR3 is TGTGCCAGCAGAGGGACAAGGAACACTGAAGCTTTCTTT.

The V call is TRBV7-8, the J call TRBJ2-5; D perhaps matches TRBD2 (5 bases). Germline CDR1 SGHVS, CDR2 FQNEAQ. The CDR3 totals 16 residues. The germline V and J ends were trimmed by 5 bases and 1 base, with 17 bases remaining between them. The CDR3 protein is CASSPRRVRSQETQYF. DNA for the CDR3: TGTGCCAGCAGCCCCCGGCGGGTTCGGAGCCAAGAGACCCAGTACTTC.

V is TRBV14 and J is TRBJ2-1, with a tentative D call TRBD1 (5 bases). Germline loops: CDR1 SGHDN, CDR2 FVKESK. The CDR3 length is 12 residues. The ends were cut back, 4 bases at V and 6 bases at J, with 7 bases in the middle. CDR3 sequence (DNA): TGTGCCAGCAGCCCTGGGGCCAATGAGCAGTTCTTC. It specifies CASSPGANEQFF.

The chain combines TRBV4-2 with TRBJ2-2; weak D call: TRBD2 (5 bases). V was clipped by 2 bases and J by 5 bases, with 15 bases between them. The CDR3 sequence is 16 residues long. The germline CDR1 and CDR2 sequences are LGHNA and YNFKEQ. CDR3 protein: CASSQPADGPTGELFF. CDR3 DNA: TGTGCCAGCAGCCAACCAGCGGACGGACCAACCGGGGAGCTGTTTTTT.

This chain uses TRBV18 with TRBJ2-3, with D uncertain. The germline gives CDR1 KGHSH, CDR2 LQKENI. This CDR3 is built from 15 residues. V was clipped by 6 bases and J by 2 bases, with 15 bases between them. The CDR3 is CASSEKVAYTDTQYF. The CDR3 nucleotides read TGTGCCAGCTCCGAAAAGGTGGCCTACACAGATACGCAGTATTTT.

This sequence joins TRBV21-1 and TRBJ1-1; the table's D call, TRBD1, was not checked against the DNA. TRBV21-1 is given as a pseudogene. CDR3 size: 12 residues. The CDR3 bases are TGTGCCAGCAGCAAACCAGGTTTTGAAGCTTTCTTT. Amino acid sequence: CASSKPGFEAFF.